The next 25 T cell receptor beta chains were all read from a single sample in a study of graft-versus-host responses after intestinal transplantation. The table came from immunoSEQ multiplex PCR; TCRdb's copy has only in-frame clones and leaves some out. The sample lists roughly 38,000 clones, around 94% occurring once. Specimen: PBMCs, collected 16 days after intestinal transplant. Receptors were obtained from a human patient who received an intestinal transplant, so some T cells may come from the graft donor.

This CDR3 is CASSLDARTEEYEQYF. The CDR3 DNA sequence: TGCGCCAGCAGCTTGGATGCTCGGACAGAAGAATACGAGCAGTACTTC. The gene calls are TRBV5-1 and TRBJ2-7; D might be TRBD1 (6 bases). The germline V gene encodes CDR1 SGHRS and CDR2 YFSETQ. The CDR3 spans 16 residues. Trimming left V 0 bases short and J 4 bases short, with 17 bases between.

This rearrangement joins TRBV9 to TRBJ2-3, with 11 nucleotides matching TRBD1. Trimming at V came to 0 bases and at J to 3 bases, leaving 3 bases not matched to a gene. The CDR3 is 16 amino acids. CDR1 is SGDLS and CDR2 is YYNGEE in the germline V gene. DNA for the CDR3: TGTGCCAGCAGCGTAGACGGGACAGGGGGGACAGATACGCAGTATTTT. As protein: CASSVDGTGGTDTQYF.

The chain joins TRBV27 to TRBJ2-3; perhaps TRBD1 as D (6 bases). The V end was cut by 2 bases, the J end by 2 bases, with 11 bases between. From germline, CDR1 is MNHEY and CDR2 SMNVEV (reference sequence). This CDR3 has 15 amino acids. CDR3 DNA sequence: TGTGCCAGCAGTTTACCGGGACACCTCACAGATACGCAGTATTTT. Encoded protein: CASSLPGHLTDTQYF.

The gene calls are TRBV15 and TRBJ2-3, with a tentative D call TRBD2 (7 bases). V gave up 0 bases and J gave up 4 bases, with 26 bases separating them. Per germline, CDR1 LNHNV and CDR2 YYDKDF (reference sequence). This CDR3 spans 20 amino acids. Here the CDR3 reads CATSREGASSGFEPADTQYF. The CDR3 DNA reads as TGTGCCACCAGCAGAGAGGGGGCCTCTAGCGGATTCGAACCCGCAGATACGCAGTATTTT.

The V gene is TRBV4-3, the J gene TRBJ1-5, with D tentatively TRBD1 (6 bases). The CDR3 is 17 residues long. Trimming pared 3 bases from V and 4 bases from J, leaving 19 bases between. Germline CDR1 reads LGHNA; CDR2 reads YSLEER. The CDR3 here is CASSQTLRGARNQPQHF. The DNA of the CDR3 is TGCGCCAGCAGCCAGACCCTCCGGGGGGCTAGGAATCAGCCCCAGCATTTT.

This clone showed up just a few times. The chain carries TRBV6-4 and TRBJ2-2, with unresolved D. Trimming took 0 bases from V and 3 from J, leaving 5 bases between them. CDR1 MRHNA and CDR2 SNTAGT come from the germline V gene. The CDR3 consists of 14 residues. The CDR3 here is CASSDSADTGELFF. CDR3 coding DNA: TGTGCCAGCAGTGACTCGGCCGACACCGGGGAGCTGTTTTTT.

The CDR3 nucleotides are TGTGCCAGCAGCTTAGATACGCAGTATTTT. It translates to CASSLDTQYF. The V call is TRBV11-3, the J call TRBJ2-3; D gene unclear. Germline CDR1 is SGHNT and CDR2 is YENEEA. The CDR3 runs to 10 residues. The V and J ends lost 0 bases and 8 bases respectively, with 0 bases between them.

The rearrangement links TRBV19 to TRBJ1-1; D not resolved. V gave up 2 bases and J gave up 1 base, with 5 bases separating them. Germline lookup yields CDR1 LNHDA and CDR2 SQIVND (reference sequence). The CDR3 covers 13 residues. Here the CDR3 DNA reads TGTGCCAGTAGTATATCCCCGAACACTGAAGCTTTCTTT. It encodes CASSISPNTEAFF.

CDR3 protein: CASTGDSANTEAFF. The CDR3 nucleotides are TGTGCCAGCACTGGGGACAGCGCGAACACTGAAGCTTTCTTT. V usage is TRBV6-6 and J usage is TRBJ1-1; 7 positions match TRBD1. Germline assignment: CDR1 MNHNY and CDR2 SVGAGI (reference sequence). V shed 7 bases and J 1 base; nucleotides not matched to a gene: 6. The CDR3 has 14 residues.

The genes are TRBV27 and TRBJ2-7; 10 nucleotides line up with TRBD1. Germline trimming cut 1 base from V and 4 bases from J; bases unmatched to any gene: 4. The CDR3 consists of 15 residues. Germline CDR1 reads MNHEY; CDR2 reads SMNVEV (reference sequence). The CDR3 DNA reads as TGTGCCAGCAGTTTATACGGGACAGGGGTATACGAGCAGTACTTC. Translated: CASSLYGTGVYEQYF.

This rearrangement joins TRBV29-1 to TRBJ2-1, with D uncertain. V was clipped by 3 bases and J by 7 bases, with 10 bases between them. Germline-derived CDR1 and CDR2 are SQVTM and ANQGSEA. The CDR3 is 12 amino acids. This chain's CDR3 is CSVEVGWNEQFF. The CDR3 DNA follows: TGCAGCGTTGAGGTCGGGTGGAATGAGCAGTTCTTC.

V usage is TRBV9 and J usage is TRBJ1-1; no definite D call. The CDR3 length is 13 residues. V was trimmed by 4 bases and J by 5 bases, leaving 12 bases between them. Per germline, CDR1 SGDLS and CDR2 YYNGEE. CDR3 loop: CASSSRFETEAFF. The CDR3 DNA sequence: TGTGCCAGCAGCTCACGGTTTGAGACTGAAGCTTTCTTT.

The V gene is TRBV11-2, the J gene TRBJ2-5; TRBD1 is a possible D gene (6 bases). V was clipped by 4 bases and J by 3 bases, with 15 bases between them. The CDR3 contains 15 residues. Germline CDR1 is SGHAT and CDR2 is FQNNGV. CDR3 in amino acids: CASSSELRGKETQYF. DNA of the CDR3: TGTGCCAGCAGCTCAGAGCTGAGGGGGAAAGAGACCCAGTACTTC.

The rearrangement links TRBV7-9 to TRBJ2-5, with TRBD2 matching 8 bases. Germline-derived CDR1 and CDR2 are SEHNR and FQNEAQ (reference sequence). Trimming at V came to 3 bases and at J to 1 base, leaving 10 bases not matched to a gene. CDR3 length: 17 residues. The DNA of the CDR3 is TGTGCCAGCAGCTTCGACTGGACTAGCTATGTCCAAGAGACCCAGTACTTC. Amino acids: CASSFDWTSYVQETQYF. Together with reference TRBV7-9 and TRBJ2-5, the CDR3 gives the full variable domain: DTGVSQNPRHKITKRGQNVTFRCDPISEHNRLYWYRQTLGQGPEFLTYFQNEAQLEKSRLLSDRFSAERPKGSFSTLEIQRTEQGDSAMYLCASSFDWTSYVQETQYFGPGTRLLVL.

This chain joins TRBV27 and TRBJ2-1; D is unclear. This CDR3 is 11 amino acids long. With 3 bases removed from V and 7 bases from J, the gap between germline ends came to 4 bases. Looked up from germline, CDR1 is MNHEY and CDR2 is SMNVEV (reference sequence). Here the CDR3 reads CASSFRNEQFF. The CDR3 DNA reads as TGTGCCAGCAGTTTTCGGAATGAGCAGTTCTTC.

V gene TRBV5-6 combines with J gene TRBJ2-7; no clear D. V lost 0 bases, J lost 0 bases, and 7 bases lay in between. The CDR3 length is 14 residues. The germline CDR1 and CDR2 sequences are SGHDT and YYEEEE. CDR3 residues: CASSLGLNSYEQYF. The CDR3 nucleotides read TGTGCCAGCAGCTTGGGGCTCAACTCCTACGAGCAGTACTTC.

The chain carries TRBV4-1 and TRBJ2-1; D is possibly TRBD2 (5 bases). From germline, CDR1 is MGHRA and CDR2 YSYEKL. The CDR3 totals 18 residues. Trimming removed 0 bases from V and 5 bases from J, with 20 bases in between. In DNA, the CDR3 is TGCGCCAGCAGCCAAGAAACGGGCGGGCTGGTTGGGGACAATGAGCAGTTCTTC. Translation: CASSQETGGLVGDNEQFF.

This chain joins TRBV27 and TRBJ1-2; 8 nucleotides match TRBD1. There are 15 residues in the CDR3. Germline-derived CDR1 and CDR2 are MNHEY and SMNVEV (reference sequence). After removal of 1 base from V and 6 bases from J, the junction contained 7 bases not matched to a gene. CDR3 amino acids: CASSLLSGQADGYTF. CDR3 bases: TGTGCCAGCAGTTTATTATCGGGACAGGCGGATGGCTACACCTTC.

This chain joins TRBV28 and TRBJ1-5, with 11 nucleotides matching TRBD1. The junction had 14 bases not matched to a gene; V was cut back by 5 bases and J by 8 bases. There are 17 residues in the CDR3. In germline, CDR1 is MDHEN, CDR2 SYDVKM. The CDR3, as DNA: TGTGCCAGCAGTCCGACCCCGGGACAGGGGGTACAGGAGCCCCAGCATTTT. It is translated as CASSPTPGQGVQEPQHF. The complete variable domain, with remaining parts taken from reference TRBV28 and TRBJ1-5, reads DVKVTQSSRYLVKRTGEKVFLECVQDMDHENMFWYRQDPGLGLRLIYFSYDVKMKEKGDIPEGYSVSREKKERFSLILESASTNQTSMYLCASSPTPGQGVQEPQHFGDGTRLSIL.

Concerning this clone itself: Other DNA sequences in this sample translate to the same CDR3. The chain carries TRBV7-6 and TRBJ2-2; 7 bases are shared with TRBD1. Per the germline V gene, CDR1 is SGHVS and CDR2 is FNYEAQ. V gave up 5 bases and J gave up 8 bases; unmatched junction bases: 5. The CDR3 runs to 13 residues. DNA of the CDR3: TGTGCCAGCAGCACTACAGGGGTGGGGGAGCTGTTTTTT. This codes for CASSTTGVGELFF.

The chain combines TRBV6-1 with TRBJ1-5; TRBD1 might be the D (5 bases). The V end was cut by 3 bases, the J end by 3 bases, with 15 bases between. Germline assignment: CDR1 MNHNS and CDR2 SASEGT. This CDR3 has 16 residues. The CDR3 protein is CASSDSVPGANQPQHF. The CDR3 bases are TGTGCCAGCAGTGATTCCGTCCCCGGGGCCAATCAGCCCCAGCATTTT.

The J gene is TRBJ1-5, the V gene TRBV28; D is possibly TRBD1 (6 bases). The CDR3 runs 14 residues. V lost 5 bases to trimming and J lost 3 bases, with 11 bases between them. Germline loops: CDR1 MDHEN, CDR2 SYDVKM. The CDR3 here is CASSPRGSNQPQHF. For the CDR3, the DNA is TGTGCCAGCAGTCCGAGGGGGTCCAATCAGCCCCAGCATTTT.

The chain combines TRBV5-1 with TRBJ2-2, with D perhaps assigned TRBD1 or TRBD2 (5 bases each). Trimming pared 0 bases from V and 1 base from J, leaving 7 bases between. The germline V gene has CDR1 SGHRS and CDR2 YFSETQ. The CDR3 sequence is 15 residues long. The chain's CDR3 is CASSLDGGNTGELFF. In DNA, the CDR3 is TGCGCCAGCAGCTTGGATGGGGGGAACACCGGGGAGCTGTTTTTT.

V usage is TRBV6-1 and J usage is TRBJ2-7, with no clear D. Germline assignment: CDR1 MNHNS and CDR2 SASEGT. The CDR3 sequence is 18 residues long. Trimming removed 1 base at V and 0 bases at J, with 19 bases between. The CDR3 nucleotides are TGTGCCAGCAGTGAAGACTCGTTCAGCCGATTCACCTCCTACGAGCAGTACTTC. Protein product: CASSEDSFSRFTSYEQYF.

V usage is TRBV4-1 and J usage is TRBJ2-1; 9 bases fit TRBD2. Unmatched junction bases numbered 9, after V lost 0 bases and J lost 0 bases. The CDR3 is 19 amino acids. The germline CDR1 and CDR2 sequences are MGHRA and YSYEKL. The CDR3 region is CASSQDMGLARISYNEQFF. CDR3 sequence (DNA): TGCGCCAGCAGCCAAGATATGGGACTAGCCCGGATCTCCTACAATGAGCAGTTCTTC.